The 9 T cell receptor beta chains in this list originate from one sample, sequenced in a study of T cell clones after liver transplantation (dated by TCRdb to the late 2010s). The library relied on the immunoSEQ multiplex PCR assay. Entries here come from immuneACCESS through TCRdb and include only in-frame sequences with V and J called. Some clones fail to appear in such tables; in the studies checked, an unresolved V gene covers under half of the shortfall, and the cause of the remainder is unknown. The sample records tens of thousands of clones, 75% to 90% of which are singletons. The ten largest clones capture approximately 0.73% of the sample. The sequencing used CD4+ T cells from blood, collected 12 months after liver transplant. The receptors here all came from a human patient who received a liver transplant. Some T cells may have been brought in with the graft after a transplant.

This chain links TRBV18 with TRBJ1-5, with a tentative D call TRBD1 (6 bases). There are 14 residues in the CDR3. Trimming stripped 3 bases from V and 2 bases from J, with 8 bases between. CDR1 KGHSH and CDR2 LQKENI come from the germline V gene. CDR3 loop: CASSPRQGNQPQHF. The CDR3 DNA sequence: TGTGCCAGCTCACCTAGACAGGGCAATCAGCCCCAGCATTTT.

The rearrangement joins TRBV2 to TRBJ2-7; 8 bases are shared with TRBD2. There are 13 residues in the CDR3. Germline V gives CDR1 SNHLY, CDR2 FYNNEI. The junction had 7 bases not matched to a gene; V was cut back by 5 bases and J by 7 bases. CDR3 sequence: CASSRTSPGEQYF. CDR3 coding DNA: TGTGCCAGCAGTCGGACTAGCCCGGGAGAGCAGTACTTC. Together with reference TRBV2 and TRBJ2-7, the CDR3 gives the full variable domain: EPEVTQTPSHQVTQMGQEVILRCVPISNHLYFYWYRQILGQKVEFLVSFYNNEISEKSEIFDDQFSVERPDGSNFTLKIRSTKLEDSAMYFCASSRTSPGEQYFGPGTRLTVT.

The chain combines TRBV7-2 with TRBJ2-3, with 11 bases aligning to TRBD1. The CDR3 has 14 amino acids. Trimming cost V 5 bases and J 5 bases; bases outside gene matches: 3. Per germline, CDR1 SGHTA and CDR2 FQGNSA. The CDR3 DNA reads as TGTGCCAGCAGCGCCGGGACAGGGGGAGATACGCAGTATTTT. Its translation is CASSAGTGGDTQYF.

This chain connects TRBV5-6 to TRBJ1-4; D is ambiguous. V was clipped by 2 bases and J by 8 bases, with 13 bases between them. CDR1 is SGHDT and CDR2 is YYEEEE in the germline V gene. The CDR3 is 14 residues long. The CDR3 spells CASSFGPLDEKLFF. The CDR3 nucleotides read TGTGCCAGCAGCTTTGGTCCATTAGACGAAAAACTGTTTTTT.

The chain couples TRBV10-3 to TRBJ2-3; D call uncertain. Between the trimmed V and J ends, which lost 8 bases and 0 bases, there was a span of 15 bases. The CDR3 extends over 15 amino acids. The V gene's germline CDR1 is ENHRY and CDR2 SYGVKD. This chain's CDR3 is CAIGERVSSTDTQYF. The CDR3 nucleotides are TGTGCCATCGGGGAAAGGGTATCTAGCACAGATACGCAGTATTTT.

This chain uses TRBV9 with TRBJ1-2, with D unclear. From germline, CDR1 is SGDLS and CDR2 YYNGEE. The CDR3 runs to 14 residues. Trimming pared 0 bases from V and 0 bases from J, leaving 6 bases between. CDR3 sequence reads: CASSVATANYGYTF. CDR3 coding DNA: TGTGCCAGCAGCGTAGCTACAGCTAACTATGGCTACACCTTC.

The chain has TRBV11-2 and TRBJ2-1; no reliable D call. Between the trimmed V and J ends, which lost 1 base and 1 base, there was a span of 11 bases. CDR1 and CDR2 (germline): SGHAT, FQNNGV. The CDR3 has 16 residues. The DNA for the CDR3 is TGTGCCAGCAGCTTAGGCTCAAGGTCTTCCTACAATGAGCAGTTCTTC. Translation gives CASSLGSRSSYNEQFF.

This clone was counted only a few times. The CDR3 bases are TGTGCCAGCAGCCTGGTCGGGTATGGCTACACCTTC. Translation gives CASSLVGYGYTF. The chain has TRBV6-5 and TRBJ1-2; D is unclear. Trimming stripped 6 bases from V and 5 bases from J, with 10 bases between. The CDR3 extends over 12 amino acids. Germline V gene data show CDR1 as MNHEY and CDR2 as SVGAGI.

There are a few counts of this clone. V usage is TRBV11-2 and J usage is TRBJ1-2; 7 bases align to TRBD1. This CDR3 spans 16 amino acids. The V gene end was trimmed by 4 bases and the J gene end by 1 base; junction bases not matched to a gene: 9. CDR1 is SGHAT, CDR2 FQNNGV, per germline. The CDR3 spells CASSSLRAGGNYGYTF. The CDR3 DNA follows: TGTGCCAGCAGCTCCCTCAGGGCAGGGGGTAACTATGGCTACACCTTC.